This note documents a single T cell receptor (beta chain) sequence. This receptor's antigen is unknown. The record has no base qualities; no much larger clone is one base away. V is cut back by 6 bases and J by 1 base, with 4 bases in the junction unmatched. The cysteine opens and the phenylalanine closes a CDR3 of 14 amino acids. The entry retains the CDR3 DNA only, 42 bases that are in frame from base 1. CDR1 and CDR2 are drawn from the germline V gene (reference sequence): SEHNR, FQNEAQ. Whole blood was collected in K2EDTA tubes by collaborating institutions according to the institutions' own protocols. Collaborator samples were shipped for TCRbeta analysis as frozen whole blood, isolated PBMCs, or DNA extracted from either sample type. TCRbeta CDR3 regions were amplified from genomic DNA by means of the immunoSEQ Assay, a bias-controlled multiplex PCR. Per the authors' processing: The number of nucleated cells in each sample was estimated by amplification of reference gene primers within the assay. Sequence reads were collapsed and filtered to measure the absolute abundance of every unique TCRbeta CDR3 rearrangement. Productive Simpson clonality was computed per sample as the square root of Simpson's diversity index over productive rearrangements. TCRdb took over this immuneACCESS table, retaining in-frame rearrangements with V and J assigned. Such tables are incomplete; in checked studies, under half of the missing clones stem from an unresolved V gene, and the remainder is unexplained. V and J calls and clone size are copied from that table; D and trimming were computed from the DNA. For this sample the table gives tens of thousands of clones, of which 80% were detected only once. Jointly, the top ten make up roughly 15% of the sample.

This entry is derived from a study of blood T cell repertoires in COVID-19 (TCRdb year 2020). General notes on the study: Samples from collaborators originated in the United States, Italy and Spain and spanned both the acute and convalescent phases of COVID-19. The material from the prospective study consisted of cDNA or gDNA derived from T cells, B-cell-depleted T cells, or PBMCs. The dataset comprised deeply sampled blood TCRbeta repertoires from subjects exposed to, actively infected with, or recovered from COVID-19. The repertoires were made available in a free public database intended to serve as a resource for research on the immune response to SARS-CoV-2. Samples were obtained from the ongoing ImmuneRACE study (first 160 participants) and from roughly 1,300 subjects provided by 6 global collaborators. A de-identified subject ID, COVID-19 status, age in years and sex were almost always included in the sample metadata. Where available, HLA class I and class II types were taken from metadata supplied by the sample provider and were not determined by assay-based typing. What the work shows at the level of the full study, not this receptor alone: Clinical and demographic metadata were provided uncurated, with the amount varying by source and participant.

Here the chain combines TRBV7-9 and TRBJ1-1; TRBD1 matches 8 bases in the middle. The source material was peripheral blood. The clonotype was recovered from a woman of 80 years or more with active or convalescent COVID-19. The CDR3 protein sequence reads: CASSFGQGNTEAFF. At the DNA level, the sequence is TGTGCCAGCAGTTTCGGACAGGGGAACACTGAAGCTTTCTTT.